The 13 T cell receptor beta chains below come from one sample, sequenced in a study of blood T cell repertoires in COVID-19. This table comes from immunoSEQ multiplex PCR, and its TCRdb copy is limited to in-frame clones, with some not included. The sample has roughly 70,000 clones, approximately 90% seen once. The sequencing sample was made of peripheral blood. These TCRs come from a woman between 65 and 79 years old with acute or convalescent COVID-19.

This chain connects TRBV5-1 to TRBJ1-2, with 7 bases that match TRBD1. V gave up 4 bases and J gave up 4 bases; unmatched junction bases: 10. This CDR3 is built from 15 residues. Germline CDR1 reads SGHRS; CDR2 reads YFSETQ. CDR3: CASSEILTGLYGYTF. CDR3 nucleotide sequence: TGCGCCAGCAGCGAAATTCTGACAGGGCTCTATGGCTACACCTTC.

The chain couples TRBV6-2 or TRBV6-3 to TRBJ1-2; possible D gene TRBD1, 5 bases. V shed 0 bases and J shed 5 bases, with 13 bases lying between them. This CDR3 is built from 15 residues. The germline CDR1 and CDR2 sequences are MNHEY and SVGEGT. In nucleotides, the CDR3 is TGTGCCAGCAGTTACTCGAGGGCAGGGAGGTATGGCTACACCTTC. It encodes CASSYSRAGRYGYTF.

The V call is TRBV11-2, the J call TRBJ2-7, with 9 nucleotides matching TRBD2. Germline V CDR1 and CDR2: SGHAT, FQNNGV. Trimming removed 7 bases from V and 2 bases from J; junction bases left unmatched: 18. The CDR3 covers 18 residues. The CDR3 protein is CASTFVAGALSRAYEQYF. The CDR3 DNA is TGTGCCAGCACCTTTGTAGCGGGAGCCCTTTCAAGAGCCTACGAGCAGTACTTC.

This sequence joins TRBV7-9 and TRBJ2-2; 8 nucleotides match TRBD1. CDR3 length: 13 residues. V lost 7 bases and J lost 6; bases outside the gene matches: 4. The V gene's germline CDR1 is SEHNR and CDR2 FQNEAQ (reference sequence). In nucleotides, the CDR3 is TGTGCCAGCACCGGACAGGGAGCCGGGGAGCTGTTTTTT. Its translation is CASTGQGAGELFF.

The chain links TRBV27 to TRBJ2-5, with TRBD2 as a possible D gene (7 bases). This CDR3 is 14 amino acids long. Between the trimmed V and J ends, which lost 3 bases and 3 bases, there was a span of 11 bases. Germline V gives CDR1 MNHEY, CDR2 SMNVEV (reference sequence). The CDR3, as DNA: TGTGCCAGCAGTTTGCTAGGGGGGGAAGAGACCCAGTACTTC. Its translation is CASSLLGGEETQYF.

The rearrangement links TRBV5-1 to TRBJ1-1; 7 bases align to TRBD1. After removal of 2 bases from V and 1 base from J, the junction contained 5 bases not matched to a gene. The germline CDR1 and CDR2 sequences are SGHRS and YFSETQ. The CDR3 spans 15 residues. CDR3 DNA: TGCGCCAGCAGCTTAGGGGGCTGGGGGAACACTGAAGCTTTCTTT. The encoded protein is CASSLGGWGNTEAFF.

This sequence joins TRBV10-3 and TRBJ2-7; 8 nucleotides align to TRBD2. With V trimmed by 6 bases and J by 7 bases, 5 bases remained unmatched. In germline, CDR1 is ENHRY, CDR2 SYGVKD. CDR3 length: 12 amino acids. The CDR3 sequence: CAIRAGEGEQYF. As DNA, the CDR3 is TGTGCCATCAGAGCGGGGGAAGGGGAGCAGTACTTC.

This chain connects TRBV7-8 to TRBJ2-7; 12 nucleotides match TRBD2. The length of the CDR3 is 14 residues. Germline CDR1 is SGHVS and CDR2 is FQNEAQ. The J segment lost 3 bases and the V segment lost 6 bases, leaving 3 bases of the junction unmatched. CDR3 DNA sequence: TGTGCCAGCAGTTCGGGACTAGCGGGCTACGAGCAGTACTTC. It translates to CASSSGLAGYEQYF.

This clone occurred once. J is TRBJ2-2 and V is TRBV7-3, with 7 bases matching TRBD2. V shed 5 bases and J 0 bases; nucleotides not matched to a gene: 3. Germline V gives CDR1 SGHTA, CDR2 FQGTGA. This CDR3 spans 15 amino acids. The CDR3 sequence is CASSPGLPNTGELFF. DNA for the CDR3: TGTGCCAGCAGCCCGGGACTACCGAACACCGGGGAGCTGTTTTTT.

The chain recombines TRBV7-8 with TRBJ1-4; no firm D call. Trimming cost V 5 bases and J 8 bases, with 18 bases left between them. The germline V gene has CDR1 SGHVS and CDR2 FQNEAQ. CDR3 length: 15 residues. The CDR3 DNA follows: TGTGCCAGCAGCCCCGAACCGGGGTTTCGGGAAAAACTGTTTTTT. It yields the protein CASSPEPGFREKLFF.

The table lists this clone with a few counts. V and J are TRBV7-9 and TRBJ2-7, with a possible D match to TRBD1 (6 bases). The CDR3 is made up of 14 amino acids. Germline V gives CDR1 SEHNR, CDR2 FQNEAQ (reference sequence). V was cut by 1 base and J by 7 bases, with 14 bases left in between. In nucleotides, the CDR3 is TGTGCCAGCAGCTTAGAACAGGGAGCGAAGGAGCAGTACTTC. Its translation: CASSLEQGAKEQYF.

Written as DNA, the CDR3 is TGTGCCAGCAGCTTAGGTAGCGGGGTACACAATGAGCAGTTCTTC. It yields the protein CASSLGSGVHNEQFF. V gene TRBV11-3 combines with J gene TRBJ2-1; 8 positions match TRBD2. Trimming took 1 base from V and 5 from J; bases not matched to a gene: 4. This CDR3 is 15 amino acids long. In germline, CDR1 is SGHNT, CDR2 YENEEA.

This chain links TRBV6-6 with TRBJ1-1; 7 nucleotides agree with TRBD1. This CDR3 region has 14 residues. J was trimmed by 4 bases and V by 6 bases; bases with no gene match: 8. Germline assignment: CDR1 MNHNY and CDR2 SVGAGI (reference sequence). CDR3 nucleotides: TGTGCCAGCAGCGCCAGGGGGGAGAGCACTGAAGCTTTCTTT. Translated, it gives CASSARGESTEAFF.